This is a list of T cell receptor beta chains from one sample in a study of shared T cell receptors in the human thymus. Generated by immunoSEQ multiplex PCR, the TCRdb table keeps only in-frame clones and is missing some. The data show about 610,000 clones, with approximately 87% seen just once and roughly 0.0097% held by the top ten. This sample also belongs to another study, concerning human thymus T cells.

Sequenced: thymocytes. Receptors were obtained from a boy in the first two years of life with a congenital heart defect. CDR3s include the opening cysteine and the closing phenylalanine or tryptophan. A D gene is named only where the DNA matches it firmly. Not every row has a clone size; where given, it reads once, few, many or a size class.

v_gene	d_gene	abundance	len	j_gene	CDR3aa	CDR3nt
TRBV6-1	-	-	18	TRBJ2-3	CASSASIPSGRSTDTQYF	TGTGCCAGCAGTGCCAGTATCCCCAGCGGGCGGTCCACAGATACGCAGTATTTT
TRBV30	-	-	18	TRBJ2-1	CAWTGSSPSSSSYNEQFF	TGTGCCTGGACCGGGAGTAGTCCTAGCTCTAGCTCCTACAATGAGCAGTTCTTC
TRBV6-5	-	-	15	TRBJ2-1	CASSYSRYSHNEQFF	TGTGCCAGCAGTTACTCCCGGTATAGTCACAATGAGCAGTTCTTC
TRBV28	TRBD1	-	15	TRBJ1-1	CASINLQGKNTEAFF	TGTGCCAGCATCAACTTACAGGGGAAAAACACTGAAGCTTTCTTT
TRBV10-3	TRBD1	-	15	TRBJ1-4	CAISGHRGRDEKLFF	TGTGCCATCAGTGGTCACAGGGGGCGCGATGAAAAACTGTTTTTT
TRBV4-3	-	-	15	TRBJ1-4	CASRPSQGPYEKLFF	TGCGCCAGCAGGCCTTCACAGGGACCCTATGAAAAACTGTTTTTT
TRBV2	-	-	14	TRBJ2-2	CASSGFANTGELFF	TGTGCCAGCTCAGGGTTCGCGAACACCGGGGAGCTGTTTTTT
TRBV6-9	TRBD2	-	19	TRBJ2-7	CASSPRVGSGRADRYEQYF	TGTGCCAGCAGTCCTAGGGTTGGTAGCGGGAGGGCCGATAGGTACGAGCAGTACTTC
TRBV12-5	TRBD1	-	23	TRBJ2-3	CASGHRTGTGITIHPKGLDTQYF	TGTGCTAGTGGTCACCGGACAGGGACCGGCATCACGATTCACCCAAAGGGACTAGATACGCAGTATTTT
TRBV14	-	-	17	TRBJ1-1	CASSQGAPGPFNTEAFF	TGTGCCAGCAGCCAAGGCGCCCCGGGTCCTTTTAACACTGAAGCTTTCTTT
TRBV20-1	-	-	11	TRBJ2-7	CSARSELEQYF	TGCAGTGCTAGATCGGAGCTAGAGCAGTACTTC
TRBV5-4	TRBD2	-	17	TRBJ2-5	CASSLRREGRNQETQYF	TGTGCCAGCAGCTTGAGGCGGGAGGGCCGGAACCAAGAGACCCAGTACTTC
TRBV9	TRBD2	-	18	TRBJ2-3	CASSLRGGLAGVSDTQYF	TGTGCCAGCAGCCTCCGTGGTGGACTAGCGGGAGTATCAGATACGCAGTATTTT
TRBV4-3	-	once	14	TRBJ2-4	CASSQRQGANIQYF	TGCGCCAGCAGCCAAAGGCAGGGTGCGAACATTCAGTACTTC
TRBV19	TRBD1	once	16	TRBJ2-5	CASSGRRDRDQETQYF	TGTGCCAGTAGTGGACGCCGGGACAGGGACCAAGAGACCCAGTACTTC
TRBV5-6	-	-	14	TRBJ1-1	CASSSGDVPTEAFF	TGTGCCAGCAGCTCAGGGGACGTGCCCACTGAAGCTTTCTTT
TRBV4-3	TRBD1	-	16	TRBJ1-4	CASSQDRGQANEKLFF	TGCGCCAGCAGCCAAGACAGGGGGCAAGCTAATGAAAAACTGTTTTTT
TRBV29-1	TRBD2	-	15	TRBJ2-1	CSVLTSEISYNEQFF	TGCAGCGTTCTAACTAGCGAGATCTCCTACAATGAGCAGTTCTTC
TRBV11-1	TRBD1	-	12	TRBJ2-7	CASSPDRHEQYF	TGTGCCAGCAGCCCGGACAGGCACGAGCAGTACTTC
TRBV9	TRBD2	-	14	TRBJ2-1	CASSEPGLAGHQFF	TGTGCCAGCAGCGAACCGGGACTAGCGGGACACCAGTTCTTC
TRBV11-2	-	-	16	TRBJ2-1	CASSLYSGRAYNEQFF	TGTGCCAGCAGCTTATACAGCGGTCGAGCCTACAATGAGCAGTTCTTC
TRBV7-3	-	-	17	TRBJ2-2	CASSSKAGEANTGELFF	TGTGCCAGCAGCTCGAAAGCGGGTGAGGCGAACACCGGGGAGCTGTTTTTT
TRBV9	-	-	14	TRBJ2-7	CASSRSTLAREQYF	TGTGCCAGCTCCCGTAGCACTCTAGCGAGAGAGCAGTACTTC
TRBV7-9	TRBD2	-	17	TRBJ2-7	CASSSYGRGRALDEQYF	TGTGCCAGCAGCTCATACGGCCGCGGGAGGGCCCTCGACGAGCAGTACTTC
TRBV19	TRBD1	-	15	TRBJ2-7	CASSPQGARGTEQYF	TGTGCCAGTAGTCCTCAGGGGGCGCGGGGAACGGAGCAGTACTTC
TRBV30	TRBD2	-	17	TRBJ2-1	CAWRRAFTSDPYNEQFF	TGTGCCTGGAGGCGAGCCTTCACTAGCGACCCCTACAATGAGCAGTTCTTC
TRBV7-8	-	-	13	TRBJ2-7	CASSLYPGHEQYF	TGTGCCAGCAGCTTATATCCAGGGCACGAGCAGTACTTC
TRBV29-1	TRBD1	-	15	TRBJ2-1	CSVEAGQGCYNEQFF	TGCAGCGTTGAAGCGGGACAGGGTTGCTACAATGAGCAGTTCTTC
TRBV19	TRBD2	-	14	TRBJ2-7	CASSVGLAAYEQYF	TGTGCCAGTAGTGTGGGACTAGCGGCCTACGAGCAGTACTTC
TRBV30	TRBD1	-	14	TRBJ2-5	CAWVRDRGLGTQYF	TGTGCCTGGGTTCGGGACAGGGGACTAGGAACCCAGTACTTC
TRBV4-1	TRBD2	-	19	TRBJ2-3	CASSQDYGTSGNGTDTQYF	TGCGCCAGCAGCCAAGATTATGGGACTAGCGGGAATGGCACAGATACGCAGTATTTT
TRBV5-1	-	-	15	TRBJ2-7	CASSLEAGESYEQYF	TGCGCCAGCAGCTTGGAGGCAGGGGAGTCCTACGAGCAGTACTTC
TRBV10-3	TRBD2	-	15	TRBJ2-1	CAISESRGREDEQFF	TGTGCCATCAGTGAGTCTCGCGGGAGGGAAGATGAGCAGTTCTTC
TRBV15	-	few	16	TRBJ2-4	CATSTPGVYAKNIQYF	TGTGCCACCAGCACCCCGGGGGTATACGCCAAAAACATTCAGTACTTC
TRBV30	-	-	14	TRBJ2-7	CAWSPKGHPYEQYF	TGTGCCTGGAGTCCTAAAGGACACCCCTACGAGCAGTACTTC
TRBV5-4	-	-	14	TRBJ2-5	CASSSPGPQETQYF	TGTGCCAGCAGCTCCCCGGGTCCGCAAGAGACCCAGTACTTC
TRBV11-3	TRBD1	-	14	TRBJ1-2	CASSWDEGAYGYTF	TGTGCCAGCAGCTGGGATGAGGGGGCGTATGGCTACACCTTC
TRBV4-1	-	-	15	TRBJ1-4	CASSQGPQLKEKLFF	TGCGCCAGCAGCCAAGGGCCTCAACTAAAGGAAAAACTGTTTTTT
TRBV4-1	TRBD2	-	15	TRBJ2-3	CASGREGASTDTQYF	TGCGCCAGCGGGCGGGAGGGTGCTAGCACAGATACGCAGTATTTT
TRBV6-5	TRBD2	-	15	TRBJ2-7	CASSSGRDGRPEQYF	TGTGCCAGCAGCAGCGGGAGGGATGGCCGGCCCGAGCAGTACTTC
TRBV14	TRBD2	-	16	TRBJ2-1	CASSQGILAGTNEQFF	TGTGCCAGCAGCCAAGGGATACTAGCGGGAACCAATGAGCAGTTCTTC
TRBV29-1	-	-	10	TRBJ1-2	CSVDWAGYTF	TGCAGCGTTGATTGGGCTGGCTACACCTTC
TRBV5-6	TRBD1	-	17	TRBJ2-3	CASSRTRDSKGADTQYF	TGTGCCAGCAGCCGAACCCGGGACAGCAAGGGGGCAGATACGCAGTATTTT
TRBV5-1	TRBD1	-	16	TRBJ2-1	CASSKTGQEADNEQFF	TGCGCCAGCAGCAAAACCGGACAGGAGGCGGACAATGAGCAGTTCTTC
TRBV7-9	-	-	14	TRBJ1-2	CASSPGGGGYGYTF	TGTGCCAGCAGCCCAGGTGGGGGAGGCTATGGCTACACCTTC
TRBV6-5	TRBD2	once	15	TRBJ2-2	CASFRGISGASELFF	TGTGCCAGCTTCAGAGGTATTAGCGGGGCCTCGGAGCTGTTTTTT
TRBV11-2	-	-	15	TRBJ2-3	CASSLARISTDTQYF	TGTGCCAGCAGCTTAGCGAGAATTAGCACAGATACGCAGTATTTT
TRBV6-5	TRBD1	-	16	TRBJ2-5	CASSSPDRMFQETQYF	TGTGCCAGCAGTTCGCCGGACAGGATGTTTCAAGAGACCCAGTACTTC
TRBV4-1	TRBD2	-	17	TRBJ2-1	CASSQAVSWEGGNEQFF	TGCGCCAGCAGCCAAGCCGTCTCGTGGGAGGGCGGCAATGAGCAGTTCTTC
TRBV14	-	once	15	TRBJ2-7	CASSQERIGHYEQYF	TGTGCCAGCAGCCAAGAGCGGATAGGCCACTACGAGCAGTACTTC
TRBV7-9	TRBD2	-	19	TRBJ2-3	CASSCGDSGSWPTPDTQYF	TGTGCCAGCAGCTGCGGCGATAGCGGGAGTTGGCCCACCCCAGATACGCAGTATTTT
TRBV5-5	-	once	13	TRBJ1-1	CASSLKGRGEAFF	TGTGCCAGCAGCTTGAAAGGTAGGGGGGAAGCTTTCTTT
TRBV5-5	TRBD1	-	15	TRBJ1-1	CASRHRQGTNTEAFF	TGTGCCAGCAGACACAGACAGGGTACAAACACTGAAGCTTTCTTT
TRBV15	TRBD2	-	18	TRBJ2-3	CATSRRENSGRPTDTQYF	TGTGCCACCAGTCGGAGGGAAAATAGCGGGAGGCCCACAGATACGCAGTATTTT
TRBV4-1	TRBD2	once	16	TRBJ2-7	CASSQDGTSETYEQYF	TGCGCCAGCAGCCAAGATGGAACTAGCGAGACCTACGAGCAGTACTTC
TRBV12-5	TRBD1	-	17	TRBJ2-3	CASGLDRTGGGSDTQYF	TGTGCTAGTGGTTTGGATCGGACAGGGGGCGGCTCAGATACGCAGTATTTT
TRBV4-3	-	-	17	TRBJ2-4	CASSQDVAGRTKNIQYF	TGCGCCAGCAGCCAAGATGTGGCAGGAAGGACCAAAAACATTCAGTACTTC
TRBV7-6	TRBD2	-	19	TRBJ2-3	CASNQDGRVARGWADTQYF	TGTGCCAGCAACCAGGACGGGAGGGTAGCGAGGGGATGGGCAGATACGCAGTATTTT
TRBV12-5	-	-	15	TRBJ2-7	CASGLVTGGAYEQYF	TGTGCTAGTGGTTTGGTAACAGGGGGGGCCTACGAGCAGTACTTC